This is a list of T cell receptor beta chains from one sample in a study of CD8+ T cells in alopecia areata. Data came from immunoSEQ multiplex PCR; TCRdb stores just in-frame clones and leaves some out. Found here are over 150,000 clones, 60% to 75% of them singletons; the top ten hold 13% to 15%. Source: CD4+ T cells sorted from blood, taken at week 24, from a patient treated with tofacitinib. The receptor set was obtained from a human donor with alopecia areata. Each CDR3 is given with its conserved first and last residue. The D gene is left open where the match is weak. Expanded clones get a size class; other rows say once, few or many, or leave the size out.

v_call	clone_size	j_call	d_call	cdr3_aa	cdr3_nt
TRBV6-1	few	TRBJ1-5	-	CASRVQESNQPQHF	TGTGCCAGCAGGGTTCAGGAAAGCAATCAGCCCCAGCATTTT
TRBV5-6	few	TRBJ2-7	TRBD1	CASSPRDRGYEQYF	TGTGCCAGCAGTCCCCGGGACAGGGGATACGAGCAGTACTTC
TRBV5-1	few	TRBJ2-7	-	CASSWRTDPYEQYF	TGCGCCAGCAGCTGGAGGACAGACCCCTACGAGCAGTACTTC
TRBV7-9	-	TRBJ1-6	-	CASSPLWARDNSPLHF	TGTGCCAGCAGCCCCTTATGGGCAAGGGATAATTCACCCCTCCACTTT
TRBV29-1	-	TRBJ2-5	-	CSVGQETQYF	TGCAGCGTTGGGCAAGAGACCCAGTACTTC
TRBV30	few	TRBJ2-2	TRBD1	CAWRRDRGTGELFF	TGTGCCTGGAGGCGGGACAGGGGGACCGGGGAGCTGTTTTTT
TRBV27	-	TRBJ2-5	TRBD2	CASSSGGPETQYF	TGTGCCAGCAGTTCGGGGGGGCCAGAGACCCAGTACTTC
TRBV29-1	-	TRBJ1-2	-	CSADEIQGSTNYGYTF	TGCAGCGCGGATGAAATACAAGGATCTACTAACTATGGCTACACCTTC
TRBV2	few	TRBJ1-5	-	CASSEASGNQPQHF	TGTGCCAGCAGTGAAGCCTCGGGCAATCAGCCCCAGCATTTT
TRBV7-3	medium-sized	TRBJ2-3	-	CASSPSGDTQYF	TGTGCCAGCAGCCCGAGCGGAGATACGCAGTATTTT
TRBV7-2	-	TRBJ2-2	TRBD2	CASSFRTSGGGELFF	TGTGCCAGCAGCTTCCGGACTAGCGGGGGCGGGGAGCTGTTTTTT
TRBV5-4	-	TRBJ2-1	-	CASSLGAGASSYNEQFF	TGTGCCAGCAGCTTAGGCGCGGGGGCGAGCTCCTACAATGAGCAGTTCTTC
TRBV14	once	TRBJ1-2	TRBD1	CASSQVFGTERFGYGYTF	TGTGCCAGCAGCCAAGTTTTCGGGACAGAGCGTTTTGGGTATGGCTACACCTTC
TRBV27	-	TRBJ1-6	-	CASTQRASRNSPLHF	TGTGCCAGCACTCAGAGAGCCTCAAGAAATTCACCCCTCCACTTT